The 20 T cell receptor beta chains given below trace back to one sample, sequenced in a study of regulatory T cells in long-lasting Graves disease. Specified time point: newly diagnosed GD, antithyroid drugs for less than 3 months. TCR sequences were obtained from RNA taken from PBMCs. TCR beta libraries were built with iRepertoire HTBI primers and Arm-PCR of CDR3 regions. TCRdb recomputed calls from the multiplex PCR reads with MiXCR, one row per CDR3 protein. The data hold roughly 250,000 distinct CDR3 sequences, with approximately 18% observed a single time. The sample was also linked to a second study, of T cells in Graves' hyperthyroidism and ophthalmopathy.

Material: peripheral blood mononuclear cells (PBMCs), obtained at new diagnosis, from a patient treated with antithyroid drugs. The source of these receptors is a woman aged 25 to 39 with Graves disease.

With regard to this clonotype: The final CDR3 position lacks the conserved phenylalanine or tryptophan, pointing to a likely read error. The chain links TRBV3-1 to TRBJ2-7; 10 bases map to TRBD1. V lost 0 bases and J lost 3; bases outside the gene matches: 14. The CDR3 loop spans 19 amino acids. CDR1 and CDR2 from the germline V gene are LGHDT and YNNKEL (reference sequence). This CDR3 is CASSQDQGISGTGDYEQYL. In DNA, the CDR3 is TGTGCCAGCAGCCAAGATCAAGGTATTTCAGGGACAGGGGACTACGAGCAGTACCTC.

This clonotype was seen at least ten times. The chain employs TRBV11-1 and TRBJ1-1, with 9 bases lining up with TRBD1. The length of the CDR3 is 16 residues. Germline CDR1 reads SGHAT; CDR2 reads FQDESV (reference sequence). J lost 2 bases, V lost 5 bases, and 9 bases had no gene match. The CDR3 DNA is TGTGCCAGCAGCCTAATCGGGGACAGGGCAAACACTGAAGCTTTCTTT. Protein: CASSLIGDRANTEAFF.

As to this clonotype: A read error is possible here, since a much larger clone lies one base away. The CDR3 region has the DNA TGTGCCAGCAGCGTAGACGATGAGCAGTTCTTC. Its translation is CASSVDDEQFF. The chain recombines TRBV9 with TRBJ2-1; D is ambiguous. The length of the CDR3 is 11 residues. The germline V gene has CDR1 SGDLS and CDR2 YYNGEE. Trimming left V 0 bases short and J 8 bases short, with 3 bases between.

This clonotype has just a few counts. V is TRBV7-9 and J is TRBJ2-2; D gene uncertain. The CDR3 extends over 14 amino acids. The ends were cut back, 2 bases at V and 2 bases at J, with 6 bases in the middle. Looked up from germline, CDR1 is SEHNR and CDR2 is FQNEAQ (reference sequence). CDR3 sequence (DNA): TGTGCCAGCAGCTTATTTGAAAACACCGGGGAGCTGTTTTTT. This codes for CASSLFENTGELFF.

This clonotype was recorded at least ten times. The chain recombines TRBV6-1 with TRBJ1-2; no clear D. This CDR3 is 14 amino acids long. Germline CDR1 is MNHNS and CDR2 is SASEGT. Trimming removed 0 bases from V and 1 base from J, with 6 bases in between. Written as DNA, the CDR3 is TGTGCCAGCAGTGAAGCGCTCTTTAACTATGGCTACACCTTC. This codes for CASSEALFNYGYTF.

This clonotype was recorded many times. The chain carries TRBV5-5 and TRBJ2-1; 11 nucleotides line up with TRBD1. This CDR3 has 17 residues. Trimming took 4 bases from V and 3 from J; bases not matched to a gene: 9. The germline gives CDR1 SGHKS, CDR2 YYEKEE (reference sequence). CDR3 in DNA: TGTGCCAGCAGCGGCGGCTCCGGGACAGGGGGCTACAATGAGCAGTTCTTC. Translating it yields CASSGGSGTGGYNEQFF.

This clonotype came up many times. The chain joins TRBV2 to TRBJ1-1; D gene ambiguous. Germline V gives CDR1 SNHLY, CDR2 FYNNEI. This CDR3 has 12 residues. V shed 7 bases and J shed 3 bases, with 9 bases lying between them. The CDR3 DNA reads TGTGCCAGCATCCTAAAGTACACTGAAGCTTTCTTT. It specifies CASILKYTEAFF.

This clonotype was detected only a few times. V and J are TRBV6-2 or TRBV6-3 and TRBJ2-1, with TRBD1 as a possible D gene (5 bases). V was pared by 5 bases and J by 4 bases, with 15 bases between. The CDR3 contains 15 residues. CDR1 MNHEY and CDR2 SVGEGT come from the germline V gene. In DNA form, the CDR3 reads TGTGCCAGCAGTGAAACCACCTCAGGGTACAATGAGCAGTTCTTC. The encoded protein is CASSETTSGYNEQFF.

The chain combines TRBV2 with TRBJ1-6, with 8 positions matching TRBD1. The trim removed 7 bases at V and 9 bases at J, leaving 11 bases unmatched. Per the germline V gene, CDR1 is SNHLY and CDR2 is FYNNEI. The length of the CDR3 is 15 residues. In nucleotides, the CDR3 is TGTGCCAGCAATCGGGCAGGGGGCTCGGGTTCACCCCTCCACTTT. It is translated as CASNRAGGSGSPLHF.

This clonotype was detected many times. The chain combines TRBV12-3 or TRBV12-4 with TRBJ1-1, with D possibly being TRBD1 (6 bases). The CDR3 length is 18 residues. The V end lost 0 bases, the J end lost 0 bases, and 17 bases lay between the germline ends. In DNA form, the CDR3 reads TGTGCCAGCAGTTTAGCGGTGTTGCGGGGGCTTTTGAACACTGAAGCTTTCTTT. It specifies CASSLAVLRGLLNTEAFF.

The CDR3 spells CASSIGPRTGWHTEAFF. As DNA, the CDR3 is TGTGCCAGTAGTATAGGGCCCCGGACAGGGTGGCACACTGAAGCTTTCTTT. The chain combines TRBV19 with TRBJ1-1, with 8 bases fitting TRBD1. There are 17 residues in the CDR3. V lost 1 base to trimming and J lost 3 bases; unmatched junction nucleotides: 10. Germline V gene lookup returns CDR1 LNHDA and CDR2 SQIVND (reference sequence).

This clonotype was counted between two and nine times. This chain links TRBV5-1 with TRBJ2-2; 11 nucleotides align to TRBD2. The germline gives CDR1 SGHRS, CDR2 YFSETQ. With V trimmed by 2 bases and J by 5 bases, 5 bases remained unmatched. The CDR3 is made up of 16 amino acids. The CDR3 spells CASSLLAGEPTGELFF. CDR3 coding DNA: TGCGCCAGCAGCTTACTAGCGGGGGAACCGACCGGGGAGCTGTTTTTT.

This clonotype was found many times. This chain uses TRBV11-2 with TRBJ2-3; D may be TRBD2 (5 bases). The CDR3 is 14 amino acids. The V end was cut by 2 bases, the J end by 5 bases, with 11 bases between. Looked up from germline, CDR1 is SGHAT and CDR2 is FQNNGV. CDR3 sequence: CASSLLRAEDTQYF. CDR3 DNA sequence: TGTGCCAGCAGCTTACTTAGAGCGGAAGATACGCAGTATTTT.

A word on this clonotype: A much more abundant neighbour one base away suggests this may be a read error. CDR3 region: CASSTGSLNCGYTF. CDR3 nucleotides: TGTGCCAGTAGTACGGGCAGCCTCAACTGTGGCTACACCTTC. The rearrangement joins TRBV19 to TRBJ1-2; no reliable D call. Germline V CDR1 and CDR2: LNHDA, SQIVND (reference sequence). The CDR3 consists of 14 residues. Based on the CDR3 plus reference TRBV19 and TRBJ1-2, the full variable domain is DGGITQSPKYLFRKEGQNVTLSCEQNLNHDAMYWYRQDPGQGLRLIYYSQIVNDFQKGDIAEGYSVSREKKESFPLTVTSAQKNPTAFYLCASSTGSLNCGYTFGSGTRLTVV.

This chain joins TRBV7-9 and TRBJ1-2, with a weak D call TRBD1 (6 bases). The germline V gene encodes CDR1 SEHNR and CDR2 FQNEAQ (reference sequence). The CDR3 is made up of 14 amino acids. The ends were cut back, 1 base at V and 4 bases at J, with 10 bases in the middle. For the CDR3, the DNA is TGTGCCAGCAGCTTAGAGCAGGGGAGCTATGGCTACACCTTC. This codes for CASSLEQGSYGYTF.

This clonotype was observed at least ten times. V usage is TRBV3-1 and J usage is TRBJ1-2, with 7 bases aligning to TRBD1. CDR1 and CDR2 from the germline V gene are LGHDT and YNNKEL (reference sequence). Trimming cost V 7 bases and J 7 bases; bases outside gene matches: 9. The CDR3 contains 13 residues. CDR3 sequence: CASTSRGTAGYTF. The CDR3 DNA follows: TGTGCCAGCACCTCTAGGGGGACAGCTGGCTACACCTTC.

As to this clonotype: A far larger clone is one base from this, pointing to a likely read error. This rearrangement joins TRBV11-2 to TRBJ1-2; D might be TRBD1 (5 bases). Deletions cut 6 bases from V and 1 base from J, with 15 bases between. The CDR3 sequence is 15 residues long. The germline gives CDR1 SGHAT, CDR2 FQNNGV. CDR3 in amino acids: CASSHGAADNYGYTF. The CDR3 coding sequence is TGTGCCAGCAGTCATGGGGCAGCGGATAACTATGGCTACACCTTC.

This clonotype was detected ten times or more. J is TRBJ1-3 and V is TRBV20-1; D is ambiguous. The CDR3 has 15 amino acids. The germline V gene has CDR1 DFQATT and CDR2 SNEGSKA (reference sequence). V lost 3 bases to trimming and J lost 0 bases, with 12 bases between them. The CDR3 nucleotides read TGCAGTGCTAGTGCAGGAATAGACTCTGGAAACACCATATATTTT. Its translation: CSASAGIDSGNTIYF.

This clonotype showed up many times. At one end, the junction sequence differs from germline, possibly due to a read error. V usage is TRBV6-2 or TRBV6-3 and J usage is TRBJ2-1; no clear D. Per germline, CDR1 MNHEY and CDR2 SVGEGT. This CDR3 has 15 residues. The CDR3 sequence: CATSYAASSYNEQFF. The CDR3 coding sequence is TGTGCCACCAGTTATGCAGCTAGCTCCTACAATGAGCAGTTCTTC.

The chain uses TRBV6-2 or TRBV6-3 and TRBJ1-2; 10 nucleotides agree with TRBD1. Germline CDR1 and CDR2: MNHEY and SVGEGT. This CDR3 comprises 13 residues. V shed 4 bases, J shed 7 bases, and the junction held 3 bases outside the gene matches. The CDR3 loop reads CASSSDRGAGYTF. CDR3 nucleotides: TGTGCCAGCAGTTCGGACAGGGGGGCTGGCTACACCTTC.